The present entry profiles one T cell receptor beta chain with its context. It has no known antigen specificity. Base qualities are missing; no much larger clone stands one base away. This entry is derived from a study of blood T cell repertoires in COVID-19 (dated by TCRdb to about 2020). At the level of the whole study: The collaborator samples originated in the United States, Italy and Spain and spanned the acute and convalescent phases of COVID-19. The prospective study material was composed of cDNA or gDNA derived from T cells, B-cell-depleted T cells, or PBMCs. The dataset comprised deeply sampled blood TCRbeta repertoires from subjects exposed to, actively infected with, or recovered from COVID-19. The repertoires were released in a freely available public database meant as a resource for research on the immune response to SARS-CoV-2. Samples were obtained from the ongoing ImmuneRACE study (first 160 participants) and from over a thousand subjects provided by 6 global collaborators. The sample metadata nearly always contained a de-identified subject ID, COVID-19 status, age in years and sex. Where HLA class I and class II types were available, the types were taken from metadata supplied by the sample provider, not from assay-based typing. Overall study results and their limits: The amount of clinical and demographic metadata varied by source and participant and was provided uncurated.

At one collaborating source in Seattle, patients were enrolled during active infection and were followed longitudinally through the course of disease. Each collaborating institution followed its own protocols to collect whole blood in K2EDTA tubes. For TCRbeta analysis, collaborators shipped samples as frozen whole blood, isolated PBMCs, or DNA extracted from either of those sample types. TCRbeta CDR3 regions were amplified from genomic DNA by means of the immunoSEQ Assay, a bias-controlled multiplex PCR. In the authors' own workflow: The number of nucleated cells in each sample was estimated from the amplification of reference gene primers within the assay. To quantify the absolute abundance of each unique TCRbeta CDR3 rearrangement, sequence reads were collapsed and filtered. For each sample, productive Simpson clonality was calculated as the square root of Simpson's diversity index across productive rearrangements. Entries here come from immuneACCESS through TCRdb and include only in-frame sequences with V and J called. Some clones fail to appear in such tables; in the studies checked, an unresolved V gene covers under half of the shortfall, and the cause of the remainder is unknown. That table furnishes V, J and clone size, whereas the DNA furnished D and trimming. Recorded for this sample are around 300,000 clones; approximately 86% of them occurred a single time. Of the sample, around 13% is held by the ten largest clones.

V and J lose 3 bases and 8 bases, and a span of 13 bases separates them. From the germline V gene (reference sequence), CDR1 is SEHNR and CDR2 is FQNEAQ. Reading from cysteine to phenylalanine, the CDR3 counts 14 amino acids. Only the CDR3 DNA stays, 42 bases, in frame from base 1. The receptor's source is a woman aged 70 to 79 with COVID-19, enrolled during active disease. The specimen was peripheral blood. The V and J genes are TRBV7-9 and TRBJ1-4; a tentative D match to TRBD1 spans 6 bases. The DNA sequence follows: TGTGCCAGCAGCTTGAACAGGGTTAAAGAAAAACTGTTTTTT. Translated, it gives CASSLNRVKEKLFF.